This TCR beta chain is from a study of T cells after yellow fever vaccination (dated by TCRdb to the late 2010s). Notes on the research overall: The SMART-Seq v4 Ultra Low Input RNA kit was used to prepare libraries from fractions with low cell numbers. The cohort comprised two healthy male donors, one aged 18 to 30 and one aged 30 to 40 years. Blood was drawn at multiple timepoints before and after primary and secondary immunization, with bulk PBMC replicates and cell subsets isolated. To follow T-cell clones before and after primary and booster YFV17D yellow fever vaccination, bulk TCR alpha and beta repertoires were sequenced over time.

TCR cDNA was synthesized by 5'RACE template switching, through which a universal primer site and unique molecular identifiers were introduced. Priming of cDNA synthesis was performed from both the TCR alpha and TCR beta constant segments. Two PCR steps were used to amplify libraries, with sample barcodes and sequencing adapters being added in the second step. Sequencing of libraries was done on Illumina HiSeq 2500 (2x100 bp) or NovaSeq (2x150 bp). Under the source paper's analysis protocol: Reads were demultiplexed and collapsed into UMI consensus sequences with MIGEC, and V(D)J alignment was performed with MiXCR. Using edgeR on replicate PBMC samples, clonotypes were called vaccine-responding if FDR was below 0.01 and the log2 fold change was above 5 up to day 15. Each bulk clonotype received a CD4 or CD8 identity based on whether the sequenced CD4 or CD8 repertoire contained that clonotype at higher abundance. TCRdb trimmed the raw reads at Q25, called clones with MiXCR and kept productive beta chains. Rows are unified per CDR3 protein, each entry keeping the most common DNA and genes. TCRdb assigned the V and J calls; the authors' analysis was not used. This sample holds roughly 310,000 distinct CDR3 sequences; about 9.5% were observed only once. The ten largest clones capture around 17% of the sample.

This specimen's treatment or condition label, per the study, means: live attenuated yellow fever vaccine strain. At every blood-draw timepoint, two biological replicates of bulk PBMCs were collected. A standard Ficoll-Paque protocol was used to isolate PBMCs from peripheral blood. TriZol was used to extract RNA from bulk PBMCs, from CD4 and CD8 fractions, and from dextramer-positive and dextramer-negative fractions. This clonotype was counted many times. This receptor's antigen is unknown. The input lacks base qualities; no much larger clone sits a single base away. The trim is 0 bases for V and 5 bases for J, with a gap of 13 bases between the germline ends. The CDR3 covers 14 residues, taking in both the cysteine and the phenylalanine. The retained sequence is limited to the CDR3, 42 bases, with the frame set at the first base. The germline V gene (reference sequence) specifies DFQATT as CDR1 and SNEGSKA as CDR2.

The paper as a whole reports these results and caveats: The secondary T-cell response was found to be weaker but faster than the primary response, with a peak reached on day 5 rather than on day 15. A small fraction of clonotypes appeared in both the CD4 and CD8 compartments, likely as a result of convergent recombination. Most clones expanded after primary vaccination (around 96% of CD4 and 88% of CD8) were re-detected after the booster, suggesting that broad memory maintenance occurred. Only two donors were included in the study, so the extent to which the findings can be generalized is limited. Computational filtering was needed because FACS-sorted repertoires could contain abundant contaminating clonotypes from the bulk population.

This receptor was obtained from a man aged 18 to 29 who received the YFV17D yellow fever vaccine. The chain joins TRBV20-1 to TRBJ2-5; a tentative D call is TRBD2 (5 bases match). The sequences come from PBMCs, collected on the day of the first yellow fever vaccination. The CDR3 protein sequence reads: CSARDRTSGETQYF. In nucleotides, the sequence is TGCAGTGCTAGAGATAGGACTTCCGGGGAGACCCAGTACTTC.